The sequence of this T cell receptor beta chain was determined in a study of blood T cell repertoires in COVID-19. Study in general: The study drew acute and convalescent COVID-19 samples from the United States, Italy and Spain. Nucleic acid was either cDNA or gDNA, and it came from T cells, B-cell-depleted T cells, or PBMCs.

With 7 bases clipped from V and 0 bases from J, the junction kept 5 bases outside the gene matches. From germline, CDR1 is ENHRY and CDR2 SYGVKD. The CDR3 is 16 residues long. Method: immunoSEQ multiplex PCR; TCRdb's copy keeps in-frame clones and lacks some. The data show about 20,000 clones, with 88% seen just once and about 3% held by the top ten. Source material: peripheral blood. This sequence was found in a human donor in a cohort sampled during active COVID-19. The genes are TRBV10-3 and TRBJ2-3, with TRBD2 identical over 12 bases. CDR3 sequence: CAIKPSGRGSTDTQYF. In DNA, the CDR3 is TGTGCCATCAAGCCTAGCGGGAGGGGGAGCACAGATACGCAGTATTTT.